This T cell receptor beta chain originates from a study of shared clonotypes between healthy human individuals. The assay was immunoSEQ multiplex PCR, and TCRdb's table has in-frame clones only and misses some. The sample contains under 600,000 clones, roughly 97% of which appear only once. This TCR was sampled from a woman aged 30 to 39 in good health. Specimen: naive CD4+ T cells sorted from blood. Described subset: CD45RA+ positively selected.

The CDR3, as DNA: TGTGCCAGTAGTATAATAGGACAGGTCAACGACAATGAGCAGTTCTTC. As protein: CASSIIGQVNDNEQFF. The rearrangement links TRBV19 to TRBJ2-1; 7 bases are shared with TRBD1. J gave up 5 bases and V 2 bases, and 9 bases lay outside the gene matches. The CDR3 sequence is 16 residues long. CDR1 LNHDA and CDR2 SQIVND come from the germline V gene (reference sequence).